Below are 22 T cell receptor beta chains sequenced from a single sample in a study of molecular identifiers for immune sequencing clone quantification. MiXCR, run by TCRdb on the PCR reads, gives a single entry per CDR3 protein. The table includes approximately 590,000 distinct CDR3 sequences, approximately 24% detected once. The source material was naive CD8+ T cells from blood, with Jurkat cell RNA spiked in. Subset denoted: FACS-sorted CD8+CD4-CCR7+CD45RA+ naive T cells. Receptor source: a human donor in good health. Some libraries in this study had Jurkat cell RNA spiked in.

This chain joins TRBV4-3 and TRBJ2-1; either TRBD1 or TRBD2 may supply D (5 bases each). The CDR3 length is 11 residues. Germline V CDR1 and CDR2: LGHNA, YSLEER. The V gene lost 5 bases and the J gene lost 11 bases, with 10 bases spanning the gap. The CDR3 DNA is TGCGCCAGCAGCACCGGGACCCAGCAGTTCTTC. This gives the protein CASSTGTQQFF.

This clonotype was picked up a small number of times. The junction does not match germline at one end; this may be a read error. The V call is TRBV4-3, the J call TRBJ2-3; D is possibly TRBD1 (6 bases). Germline V gives CDR1 LGHNA, CDR2 YSLEER. The CDR3 totals 16 residues. The CDR3 loop reads CAGSRRDTRTTDTQYF. The CDR3, as DNA: TGCGCCGGCAGCCGCCGGGACACTAGAACGACAGATACGCAGTATTTT.

This clonotype was detected only a few times. The rearrangement uses TRBV4-1 and TRBJ2-1; D is possibly TRBD2 (6 bases). The CDR3 totals 13 residues. The V end lost 4 bases, the J end lost 6 bases, and 10 bases lay between the germline ends. Germline values: CDR1 MGHRA, CDR2 YSYEKL. CDR3 in amino acids: CASSPTRSNEQFF. The CDR3 nucleotides are TGCGCCAGCAGCCCGACTAGGAGCAATGAGCAGTTCTTC.

Regarding this clonotype: A much more abundant neighbour one base away suggests this may be a read error. The chain uses TRBV20-1 and TRBJ2-5; 9 nucleotides line up with TRBD2. Germline trimming cut 1 base from V and 0 bases from J; bases unmatched to any gene: 12. CDR3 length: 18 amino acids. Germline lookup yields CDR1 DFQATT and CDR2 SNEGSKA (reference sequence). The CDR3, as DNA: TGCAGTGCTAGAGCCGGAACCGGTAGCGGGGGATACCAAGAGACCCAGTACTTC. It is translated as CSARAGTGSGGYQETQYF.

This clonotype was seen a few times. The J gene is TRBJ2-3, the V gene TRBV30, with D possibly being TRBD2 (6 bases). This CDR3 is 15 amino acids long. CDR1 GTSNPN and CDR2 SVGIG come from the germline V gene (reference sequence). The ends were cut back, 0 bases at V and 3 bases at J, with 13 bases in the middle. Here the CDR3 DNA reads TGTGCCTGGAGTGTAGGAGGCGGGGAGACAGATACGCAGTATTTT. This sequence encodes CAWSVGGGETDTQYF.

In regard to this clonotype: A read error may produce the germline difference seen at one junction end. The chain combines TRBV5-6 with TRBJ2-5; no clear D gene. This CDR3 region has 17 residues. Germline CDR1 reads SGHDT; CDR2 reads YYEEEE. CDR3 sequence (DNA): TGTGCCAGCAGCTCACGACTCTCGGCGAAGGCTCAAGAGACCAAGTACTTC. It translates to CASSSRLSAKAQETKYF.

V usage is TRBV20-1 and J usage is TRBJ2-2; TRBD1 is a possible D gene (6 bases). The CDR3 runs 16 residues. Per the germline V gene, CDR1 is DFQATT and CDR2 is SNEGSKA (reference sequence). The CDR3, as DNA: TGCAGCACTGGGACACCTAAGTTCGCGAACACCGGGGAGCTGTTTTTT. Its translation: CSTGTPKFANTGELFF.

As regards this clonotype: With a much larger clone just one base away, this may be a read error. In DNA, the CDR3 is TGTGCCAGCAGTTTGGTCGGAAAAGAGACCCAGTACTTC. It translates to CASSLVGKETQYF. The rearrangement links TRBV28 to TRBJ2-5; D gene ambiguous. Trimming cost V 3 bases and J 3 bases, with 8 bases left between them. From germline, CDR1 is MDHEN and CDR2 SYDVKM. This CDR3 region has 13 residues.

Ten or more counts support this clonotype. The chain combines TRBV7-9 with TRBJ2-3; D is unclear. V was pared by 7 bases and J by 5 bases, with 7 bases between. The CDR3 spans 11 residues. Germline CDR1 reads SEHNR; CDR2 reads FQNEAQ (reference sequence). The CDR3 reads CASIDGDTQYF. Here the CDR3 DNA reads TGTGCCAGCATCGATGGAGATACGCAGTATTTT.

This clonotype has a count of ten or more. The gene calls are TRBV20-1 and TRBJ2-7; maybe TRBD2 (6 bases). The V gene's germline CDR1 is DFQATT and CDR2 SNEGSKA (reference sequence). V lost 1 base and J lost 0, with 25 bases in between. This CDR3 comprises 19 residues. CDR3 amino acids: CSARGLSGPSGRSSYEQYF. For the CDR3, the DNA is TGCAGTGCTAGAGGACTTAGCGGACCGTCGGGCAGAAGCTCCTACGAGCAGTACTTC.

In its sample, this clonotype was seen a few times. V gene TRBV6-1 combines with J gene TRBJ2-7; TRBD1 is a possible D gene (5 bases). Trimming pared 1 base from V and 6 bases from J, leaving 19 bases between. The V gene's germline CDR1 is MNHNS and CDR2 SASEGT. The CDR3 length is 16 residues. The CDR3 region has the DNA TGTGCCAGCAGTGAAGGCCCCGGACACATAATCGGCGAGCAGTACTTC. Its translation: CASSEGPGHIIGEQYF.

The chain combines TRBV9 with TRBJ2-6, with TRBD1 identical over 7 bases. The J segment lost 1 base and the V segment lost 0 bases, leaving 4 bases of the junction unmatched. Per the germline V gene, CDR1 is SGDLS and CDR2 is YYNGEE. The CDR3 length is 17 residues. CDR3 sequence reads: CASSVDTGESGANVLTF. DNA for the CDR3: TGTGCCAGCAGCGTAGATACAGGGGAGTCTGGGGCCAACGTCCTGACTTTC.

The table lists this clonotype with a few counts. The chain combines TRBV4-3 with TRBJ1-2, with D maybe TRBD1 (5 bases). V lost 5 bases and J lost 6, with 19 bases in between. The CDR3 loop spans 15 amino acids. Germline V gives CDR1 LGHNA, CDR2 YSLEER. The CDR3, as DNA: TGCGCCAGCAGCTACTCCGGGACGGCACGTGATGGCTACACCTTC. Protein product: CASSYSGTARDGYTF.

The gene calls are TRBV3-1 and TRBJ2-2; 7 bases align to TRBD2. Germline V gives CDR1 LGHDT, CDR2 YNNKEL (reference sequence). Germline trimming cut 2 bases from V and 1 base from J; bases unmatched to any gene: 4. The CDR3 is 16 residues long. CDR3 in DNA: TGTGCCAGCAGCCAAAAGGCTAGCGGGAACACCGGGGAGCTGTTTTTT. It encodes CASSQKASGNTGELFF.

This clonotype occurred a few times. The chain links TRBV7-2 to TRBJ1-2; 7 bases fit TRBD1. The CDR3 covers 15 residues. Germline trimming cut 1 base from V and 4 bases from J; bases unmatched to any gene: 6. In germline, CDR1 is SGHTA, CDR2 FQGNSA. CDR3 nucleotide sequence: TGTGCCAGCAGCTTAGGACAGGGACCCTTCTATGGCTACACCTTC. This codes for CASSLGQGPFYGYTF.

Ten or more counts support this clonotype. The CDR3 coding sequence is TGTGCCAGCAGTCCCTTTGACACGCTGAACACTGAAGCTTTCTTT. It codes for CASSPFDTLNTEAFF. The chain joins TRBV12-3 or TRBV12-4 to TRBJ1-1; D is uncertain. The CDR3 loop spans 15 amino acids. The V end lost 5 bases, the J end lost 0 bases, and 13 bases lay between the germline ends.

The CDR3 DNA reads as TGTGCCAGCAGCGTAAACCACCGGACAGGGGGCTTTGCTGGGGCCAACGTCCTGACTTTC. Amino acid sequence: CASSVNHRTGGFAGANVLTF. V and J are TRBV27 and TRBJ2-6; 11 nucleotides align to TRBD1. This CDR3 has 20 amino acids. V lost 6 bases, J lost 2 bases, and 15 bases stayed unmatched. Germline CDR1 MNHEY, CDR2 SMNVEV (reference sequence). Together with reference TRBV27 and TRBJ2-6, the CDR3 gives the full variable domain: EAQVTQNPRYLITVTGKKLTVTCSQNMNHEYMSWYRQDPGLGLRQIYYSMNVEVTDKGDVPEGYKVSRKEKRNFPLILESPSPNQTSLYFCASSVNHRTGGFAGANVLTFGAGSRLTVL.

With respect to this clonotype: This may come from a read error, since a much larger clone is one base off. The chain uses TRBV20-1 and TRBJ2-7; 9 bases agree with TRBD2. CDR3 length: 14 amino acids. V gave up 5 bases and J gave up 4 bases; unmatched junction bases: 9. Germline lookup yields CDR1 DFQATT and CDR2 SNEGSKA (reference sequence). Here the CDR3 reads CSAGLTSGFYEQYF. CDR3 bases: TGCAGTGCTGGATTAACTAGCGGGTTTTACGAGCAGTACTTC.

This clonotype was detected many times. The chain couples TRBV7-2 to TRBJ1-1; D unresolved. There are 15 residues in the CDR3. CDR1 and CDR2 (germline): SGHTA, FQGNSA. The V and J ends lost 4 bases and 0 bases respectively, with 12 bases between them. CDR3 in DNA: TGTGCCAGCAGCTCAGAGCCTAAAATGAACACTGAAGCTTTCTTT. This encodes CASSSEPKMNTEAFF.

The chain joins TRBV15 to TRBJ2-4; no reliable D call. Trimming removed 0 bases from V and 10 bases from J, with 7 bases in between. CDR1 is LNHNV, CDR2 YYDKDF, per germline (reference sequence). The CDR3 has 12 residues. Written as DNA, the CDR3 is TGTGCCACCAGCAGAGATAGGGCGATTCAGTACTTC. Its translation is CATSRDRAIQYF.

This chain joins TRBV19 and TRBJ1-2; no definite D call. Germline-derived CDR1 and CDR2 are LNHDA and SQIVND (reference sequence). Trimming shortened V by 5 bases and J by 1 base, and 5 bases separated the two germline ends. This CDR3 spans 12 amino acids. CDR3 residues: CASSWDNYGYTF. CDR3 sequence (DNA): TGTGCCAGTAGTTGGGATAACTATGGCTACACCTTC.

The V call is TRBV28, the J call TRBJ2-7, with a weak D call TRBD1 (6 bases). V lost 6 bases to trimming and J lost 5 bases, with 17 bases between them. Germline CDR1 reads MDHEN; CDR2 reads SYDVKM. The CDR3 covers 14 residues. The CDR3 sequence: CASSPGQGRHEQYF. The CDR3 DNA reads as TGTGCCAGCAGCCCCGGGCAGGGGCGCCACGAGCAGTACTTC.